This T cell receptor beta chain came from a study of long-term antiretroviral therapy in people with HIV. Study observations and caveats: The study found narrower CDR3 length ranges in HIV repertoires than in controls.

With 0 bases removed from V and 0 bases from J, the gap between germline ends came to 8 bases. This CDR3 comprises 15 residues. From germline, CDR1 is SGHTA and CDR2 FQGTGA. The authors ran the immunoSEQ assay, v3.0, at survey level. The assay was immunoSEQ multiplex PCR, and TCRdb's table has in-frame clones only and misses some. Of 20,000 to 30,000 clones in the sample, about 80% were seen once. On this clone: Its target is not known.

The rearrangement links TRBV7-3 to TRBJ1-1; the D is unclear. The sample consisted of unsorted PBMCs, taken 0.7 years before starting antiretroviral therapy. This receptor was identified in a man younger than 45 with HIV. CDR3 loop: CASSLTAGLNTEAFF. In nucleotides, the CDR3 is TGTGCCAGCAGCTTAACGGCCGGGCTGAACACTGAAGCTTTCTTT.